What follows are 8 T cell receptor beta chains derived from one specimen sequenced in a study of blood T cell repertoires in COVID-19. Sequenced by immunoSEQ multiplex PCR; TCRdb stores in-frame clones only, minus some. The table has about 180,000 clones, less than 90% seen once. Specimen: peripheral blood. All receptors come from a man in his 70s with active or convalescent COVID-19.

The V and J genes are TRBV28 and TRBJ1-5, with 7 bases identical to TRBD1. Germline CDR1 and CDR2: MDHEN and SYDVKM. After removal of 5 bases from V and 5 bases from J, the junction contained 9 bases not matched to a gene. The CDR3 runs to 15 residues. CDR3 sequence reads: CASSPWGTGDQPQHF. CDR3 coding DNA: TGTGCCAGCAGTCCCTGGGGTACAGGGGATCAGCCCCAGCATTTT.

The chain links TRBV19 to TRBJ2-1; 7 positions agree with TRBD2. Germline assignment: CDR1 LNHDA and CDR2 SQIVND (reference sequence). V was pared by 5 bases and J by 9 bases, with 13 bases of the junction left unmatched. This CDR3 has 15 amino acids. The CDR3 protein is CASSSGRGYSGEQFF. CDR3 coding DNA: TGTGCCAGTAGTTCGGGGCGGGGGTATAGTGGTGAGCAGTTCTTC. Full variable domain (missing parts from reference TRBV19 and TRBJ2-1): DGGITQSPKYLFRKEGQNVTLSCEQNLNHDAMYWYRQDPGQGLRLIYYSQIVNDFQKGDIAEGYSVSREKKESFPLTVTSAQKNPTAFYLCASSSGRGYSGEQFFGPGTRLTVL.

The V call is TRBV25-1, the J call TRBJ1-6, with a weak D call TRBD1 (6 bases). Germline V gives CDR1 MGHDK, CDR2 SYGVNS. This CDR3 region has 16 residues. V was cut by 2 bases and J by 7 bases, with 15 bases left in between. The CDR3 here is CASSERVTGNNSPLHF. The CDR3 nucleotides are TGTGCCAGCAGTGAAAGAGTGACAGGAAACAATTCACCCCTCCACTTT.

The chain has TRBV5-1 and TRBJ2-7, with D possibly TRBD2 on 6 matching bases. V lost 1 base, J lost 0 bases, and 8 bases lay in between. The CDR3 is 14 amino acids. The germline gives CDR1 SGHRS, CDR2 YFSETQ. As DNA, the CDR3 is TGCGCCAGCAGCTTGTCCGGGAGCTCCTACGAGCAGTACTTC. Translated: CASSLSGSSYEQYF.

In its sample, this clone was seen once. The chain uses TRBV6-6 and TRBJ2-7; TRBD1 matches at 7 bases. V was clipped by 4 bases and J by 2 bases; unmatched bases: 2. The CDR3 is made up of 13 amino acids. Looked up from germline, CDR1 is MNHNY and CDR2 is SVGAGI (reference sequence). CDR3 in amino acids: CASSWGTAYEQYF. The CDR3 DNA follows: TGTGCCAGCAGTTGGGGGACAGCCTACGAGCAGTACTTC.

The J gene is TRBJ2-7, the V gene TRBV5-5; the D gene is possibly TRBD1 (6 bases). V dropped 4 bases and J dropped 3 bases, with 14 bases sitting between them. Germline lookup yields CDR1 SGHKS and CDR2 YYEKEE (reference sequence). The CDR3 consists of 14 residues. Written as DNA, the CDR3 is TGTGCCAGCAGCCACGGACAGAGTTACTACGAGCAGTACTTC. Translating it yields CASSHGQSYYEQYF.

The chain joins TRBV7-3 to TRBJ2-1, with 10 bases lining up with TRBD2. V lost 3 bases to trimming and J lost 3 bases; unmatched junction nucleotides: 2. CDR1 is SGHTA, CDR2 FQGTGA, per germline. The CDR3 sequence is 15 residues long. DNA of the CDR3: TGTGCCAGCAGCTTGGGGACTAGCGTCTACAATGAGCAGTTCTTC. Translated, it gives CASSLGTSVYNEQFF. The complete variable domain, with remaining parts taken from reference TRBV7-3 and TRBJ2-1, reads GAGVSQTPSNKVTEKGKYVELRCDPISGHTALYWYRQSLGQGPEFLIYFQGTGAADDSGLPNDRFFAVRPEGSVSTLKIQRTERGDSAVYLCASSLGTSVYNEQFFGPGTRLTVL.

The chain is built from TRBV28 and TRBJ1-2; 8 bases align to TRBD1. The CDR3 runs to 14 residues. From germline, CDR1 is MDHEN and CDR2 SYDVKM. The junction had 14 bases not matched to a gene; V was cut back by 7 bases and J by 10 bases. The CDR3 DNA follows: TGTGCCAGCACAGGGCCCCGGGGGCAGGGGGCCTACACCTTC. Protein sequence: CASTGPRGQGAYTF.